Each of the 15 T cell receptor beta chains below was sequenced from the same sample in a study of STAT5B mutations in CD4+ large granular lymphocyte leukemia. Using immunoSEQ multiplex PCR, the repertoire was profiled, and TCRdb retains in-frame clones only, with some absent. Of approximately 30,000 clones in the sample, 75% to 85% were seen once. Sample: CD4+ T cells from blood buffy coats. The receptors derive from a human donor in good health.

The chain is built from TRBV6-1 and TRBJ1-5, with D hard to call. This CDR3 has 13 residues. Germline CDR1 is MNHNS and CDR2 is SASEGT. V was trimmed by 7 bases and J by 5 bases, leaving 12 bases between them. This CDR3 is CASKRDSDQPQHF. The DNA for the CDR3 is TGTGCCAGCAAAAGGGATTCTGATCAGCCCCAGCATTTT.

In DNA, the CDR3 is TGTGCCAGCAGTGAGCCAACCCGAAAAAGCGGGGAGCTGTTTTTT. Amino acid sequence: CASSEPTRKSGELFF. The chain recombines TRBV6-1 with TRBJ2-2; D uncertain. Looked up from germline, CDR1 is MNHNS and CDR2 is SASEGT. CDR3 size: 15 residues. Between the trimmed V and J ends, which lost 3 bases and 7 bases, there was a span of 15 bases.

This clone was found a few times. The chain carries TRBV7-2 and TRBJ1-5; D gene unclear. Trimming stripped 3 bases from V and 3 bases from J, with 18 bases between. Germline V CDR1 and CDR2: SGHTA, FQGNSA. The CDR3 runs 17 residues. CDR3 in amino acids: CASSFTSGISLNQPQHF. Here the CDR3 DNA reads TGTGCCAGCAGCTTTACCTCCGGGATATCCCTCAATCAGCCCCAGCATTTT.

CDR3 sequence reads: CASSPLGTSYEQYF. CDR3 in DNA: TGTGCCAGCTCACCACTGGGGACATCCTACGAGCAGTACTTC. V gene TRBV18 combines with J gene TRBJ2-7; maybe TRBD1 (6 bases). This CDR3 is built from 14 residues. The ends were cut back, 1 base at V and 1 base at J, with 8 bases in the middle. From germline, CDR1 is KGHSH and CDR2 LQKENI.

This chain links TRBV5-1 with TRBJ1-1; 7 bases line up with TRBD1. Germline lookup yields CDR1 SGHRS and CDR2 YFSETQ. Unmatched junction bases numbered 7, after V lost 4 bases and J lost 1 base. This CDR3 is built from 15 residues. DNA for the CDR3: TGCGCCAGCAGCCGGGAGACAGGGAGGAACACTGAAGCTTTCTTT. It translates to CASSRETGRNTEAFF.

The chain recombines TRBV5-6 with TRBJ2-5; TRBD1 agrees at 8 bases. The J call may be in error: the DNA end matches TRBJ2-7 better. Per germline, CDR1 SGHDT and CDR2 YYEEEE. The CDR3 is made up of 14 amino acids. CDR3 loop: CASSSTGEGNEQYF. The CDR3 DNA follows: TGTGCCAGCAGCTCGACAGGGGAAGGGAACGAGCAGTACTTC.

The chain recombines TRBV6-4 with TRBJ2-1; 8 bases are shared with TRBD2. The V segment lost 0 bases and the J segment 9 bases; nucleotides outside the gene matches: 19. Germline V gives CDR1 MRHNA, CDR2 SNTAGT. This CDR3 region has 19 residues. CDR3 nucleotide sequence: TGTGCCAGCAGTGACTCGAGGGAGTTCGGGAGGGCCTCAATAGGTGAGCAGTTCTTC. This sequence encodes CASSDSREFGRASIGEQFF.

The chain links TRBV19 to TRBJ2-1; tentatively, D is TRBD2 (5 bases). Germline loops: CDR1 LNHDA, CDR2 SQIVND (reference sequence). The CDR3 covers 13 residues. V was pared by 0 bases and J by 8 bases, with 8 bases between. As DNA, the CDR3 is TGTGCCAGTAGTATAGAATTCGGGGATGAGCAGTTCTTC. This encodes CASSIEFGDEQFF.

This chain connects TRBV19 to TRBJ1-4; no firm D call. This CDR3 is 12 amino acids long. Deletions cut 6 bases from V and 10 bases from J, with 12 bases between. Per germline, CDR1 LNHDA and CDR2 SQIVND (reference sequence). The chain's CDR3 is CASSPPVGKLFF. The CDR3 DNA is TGTGCCAGTAGCCCTCCGGTCGGAAAACTGTTTTTT.

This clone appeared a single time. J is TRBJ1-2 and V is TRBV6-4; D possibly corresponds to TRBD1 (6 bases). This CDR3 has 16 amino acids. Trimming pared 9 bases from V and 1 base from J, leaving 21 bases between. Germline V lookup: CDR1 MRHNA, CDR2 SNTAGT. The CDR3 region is CASPSGDILFNYGYTF. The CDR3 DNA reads TGTGCCAGTCCTTCAGGGGACATACTATTTAACTATGGCTACACCTTC.

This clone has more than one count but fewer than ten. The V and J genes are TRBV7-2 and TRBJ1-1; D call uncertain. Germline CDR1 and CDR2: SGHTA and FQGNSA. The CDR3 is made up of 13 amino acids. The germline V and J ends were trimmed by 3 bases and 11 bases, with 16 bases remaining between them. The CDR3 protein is CASSFGQTSDAFF. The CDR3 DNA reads TGTGCCAGCAGCTTTGGGCAGACCAGTGACGCTTTCTTT.

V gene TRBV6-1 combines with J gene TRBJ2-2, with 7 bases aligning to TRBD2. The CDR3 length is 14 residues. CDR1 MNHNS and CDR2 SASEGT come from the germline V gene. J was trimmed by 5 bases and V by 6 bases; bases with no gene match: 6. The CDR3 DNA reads TGTGCCAGCAGAAGACTAGCCTGGACCGGGGAGCTGTTTTTT. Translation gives CASRRLAWTGELFF.

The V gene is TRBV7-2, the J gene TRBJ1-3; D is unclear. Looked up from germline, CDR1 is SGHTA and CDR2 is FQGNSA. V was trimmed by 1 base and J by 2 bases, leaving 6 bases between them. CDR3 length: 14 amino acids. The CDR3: CASSLGGTGNTIYF. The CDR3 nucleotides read TGTGCCAGCAGCTTAGGGGGAACTGGAAACACCATATATTTT.

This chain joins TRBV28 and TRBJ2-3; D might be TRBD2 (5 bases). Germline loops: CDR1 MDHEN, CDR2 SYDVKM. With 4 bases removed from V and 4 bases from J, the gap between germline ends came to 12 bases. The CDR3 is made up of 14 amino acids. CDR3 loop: CASSSFGLPDTQYF. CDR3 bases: TGTGCCAGCAGTTCTTTCGGACTCCCAGATACGCAGTATTTT.

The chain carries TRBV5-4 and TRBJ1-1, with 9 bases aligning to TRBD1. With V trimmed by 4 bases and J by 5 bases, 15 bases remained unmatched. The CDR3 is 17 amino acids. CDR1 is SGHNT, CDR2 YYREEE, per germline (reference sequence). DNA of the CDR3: TGTGCCAGCAGCCCTGGCCCCACGGGACAGGGATGGACTGAAGCTTTCTTT. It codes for CASSPGPTGQGWTEAFF.